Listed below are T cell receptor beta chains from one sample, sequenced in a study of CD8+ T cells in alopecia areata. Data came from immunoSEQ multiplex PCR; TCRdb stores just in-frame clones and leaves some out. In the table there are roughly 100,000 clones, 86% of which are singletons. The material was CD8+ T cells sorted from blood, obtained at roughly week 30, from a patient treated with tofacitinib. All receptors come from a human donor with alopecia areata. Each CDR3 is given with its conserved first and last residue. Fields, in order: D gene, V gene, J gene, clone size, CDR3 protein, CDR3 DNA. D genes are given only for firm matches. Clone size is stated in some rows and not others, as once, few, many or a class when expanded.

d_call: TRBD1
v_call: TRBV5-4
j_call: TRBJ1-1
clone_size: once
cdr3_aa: CASSPDRGSPEAFF
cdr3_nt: TGTGCCAGCAGCCCGGACAGGGGGAGTCCTGAAGCTTTCTTT

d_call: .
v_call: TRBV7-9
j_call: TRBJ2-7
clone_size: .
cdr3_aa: CASSFEGHYEQYF
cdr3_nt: TGTGCCAGCAGCTTCGAGGGGCATTACGAGCAGTACTTC

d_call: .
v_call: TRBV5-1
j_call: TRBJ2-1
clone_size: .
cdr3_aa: CASSFLANEQFF
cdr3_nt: TGCGCCAGCAGCTTTCTAGCCAATGAGCAGTTCTTC

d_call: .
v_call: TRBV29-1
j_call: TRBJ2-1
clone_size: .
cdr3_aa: CSVPRGEQFF
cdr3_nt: TGCAGCGTTCCACGAGGTGAGCAGTTCTTC

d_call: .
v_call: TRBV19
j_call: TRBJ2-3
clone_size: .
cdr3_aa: CASSIPTAGRGTDTQYF
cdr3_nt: TGTGCCAGTAGTATCCCGACGGCAGGGCGGGGTACAGATACGCAGTATTTT

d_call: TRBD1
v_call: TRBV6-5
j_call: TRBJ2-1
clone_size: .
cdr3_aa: CASSYPGQGGLNEQFF
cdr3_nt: TGTGCCAGCAGTTACCCAGGACAGGGTGGGCTCAATGAGCAGTTCTTC

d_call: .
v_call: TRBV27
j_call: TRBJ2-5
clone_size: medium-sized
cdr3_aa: CASSTLLQLKETQYF
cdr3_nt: TGTGCCAGCAGTACCCTACTGCAACTCAAAGAGACCCAGTACTTC

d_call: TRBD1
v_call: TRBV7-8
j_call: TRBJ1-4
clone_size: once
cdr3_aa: CASSLGQGFEKLFF
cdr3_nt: TGTGCCAGCAGCCTCGGACAGGGGTTTGAAAAACTGTTTTTT

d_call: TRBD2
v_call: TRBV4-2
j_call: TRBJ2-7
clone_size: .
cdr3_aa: CASSHRRESAYGQYF
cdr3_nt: TGTGCCAGCAGCCACCGGCGGGAGTCCGCCTACGGGCAGTACTTC

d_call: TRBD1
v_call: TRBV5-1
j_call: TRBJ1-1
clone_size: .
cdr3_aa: CASSWDRDAGSTEAFF
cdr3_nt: TGCGCCAGCAGCTGGGACAGGGATGCGGGCAGCACTGAAGCTTTCTTT

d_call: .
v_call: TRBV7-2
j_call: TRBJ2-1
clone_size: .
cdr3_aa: CASSLGWRAPYNEQFF
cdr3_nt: TGTGCCAGCAGCTTAGGCTGGAGGGCCCCTTACAATGAGCAGTTCTTC

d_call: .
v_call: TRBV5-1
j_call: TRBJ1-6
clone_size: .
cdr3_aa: CASSHRGSQNNSPLHF
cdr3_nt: TGCGCCAGCAGCCACCGGGGGAGCCAAAATAATTCACCCCTCCACTTT

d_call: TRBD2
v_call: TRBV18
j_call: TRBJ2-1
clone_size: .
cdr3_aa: CASSPSPTGTSDNEQFF
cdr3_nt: TGTGCCAGCTCACCCTCCCCCACCGGGACTAGCGACAATGAGCAGTTCTTC

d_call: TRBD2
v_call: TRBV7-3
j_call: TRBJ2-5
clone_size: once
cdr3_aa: CASSSGGLAEETQYF
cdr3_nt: TGTGCCAGCAGCTCCGGGGGACTAGCGGAAGAGACCCAGTACTTC

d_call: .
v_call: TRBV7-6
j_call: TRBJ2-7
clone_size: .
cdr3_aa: CASSLALGEQYF
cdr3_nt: TGTGCCAGCAGCTTAGCGCTAGGGGAGCAGTACTTC

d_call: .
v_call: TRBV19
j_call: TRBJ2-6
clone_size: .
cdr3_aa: CASSPSIPTGTSGANVLTF
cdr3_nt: TGTGCCAGTAGCCCCAGTATTCCTACAGGGACCTCTGGGGCCAACGTCCTGACTTTC

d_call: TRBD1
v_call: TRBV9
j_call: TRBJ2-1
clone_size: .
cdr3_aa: CASSNRGSYNEQFF
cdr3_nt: TGTGCCAGCAGCAACAGGGGTTCCTACAATGAGCAGTTCTTC

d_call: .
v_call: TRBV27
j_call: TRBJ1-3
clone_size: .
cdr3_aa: CASSLAGRGNTIYF
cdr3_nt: TGTGCCAGCAGTTTAGCAGGGAGAGGAAACACCATATATTTT

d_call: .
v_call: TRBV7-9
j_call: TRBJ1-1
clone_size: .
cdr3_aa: CASSFLGGTEAFF
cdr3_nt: TGTGCCAGCAGCTTCCTCGGTGGGACTGAAGCTTTCTTT

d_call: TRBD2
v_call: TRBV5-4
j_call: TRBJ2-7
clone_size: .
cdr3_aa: CASSLPLAGTPYEQYF
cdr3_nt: TGTGCCAGCAGCTTGCCCCTAGCGGGTACTCCCTACGAGCAGTACTTC

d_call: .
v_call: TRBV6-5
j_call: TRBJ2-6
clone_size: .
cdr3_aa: CASSGESSGANVLTF
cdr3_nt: TGTGCCAGCAGTGGGGAAAGCTCTGGGGCCAACGTCCTGACTTTC

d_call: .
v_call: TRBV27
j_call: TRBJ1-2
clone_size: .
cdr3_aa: CASSPTGTFYGYTF
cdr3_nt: TGTGCCAGCAGCCCAACCGGGACATTTTACGGCTACACCTTC

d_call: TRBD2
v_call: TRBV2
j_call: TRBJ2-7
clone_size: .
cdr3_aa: CASGSSGSSYEQYF
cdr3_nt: TGTGCCAGCGGAAGTAGCGGGAGCTCCTACGAGCAGTACTTC

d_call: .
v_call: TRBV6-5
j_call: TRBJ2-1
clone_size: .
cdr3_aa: CASSYGGNEQFF
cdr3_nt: TGTGCCAGCAGTTACGGAGGCAATGAGCAGTTCTTC

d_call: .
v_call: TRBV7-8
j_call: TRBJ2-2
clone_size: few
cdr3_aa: CASSSEQGQNTGELFF
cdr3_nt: TGTGCCAGCAGCTCAGAACAGGGACAGAACACCGGGGAGCTGTTTTTT

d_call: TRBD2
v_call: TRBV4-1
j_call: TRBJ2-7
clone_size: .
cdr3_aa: CASRPGLEYYEQYF
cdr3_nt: TGCGCCAGCAGACCCGGACTAGAATACTACGAGCAGTACTTC

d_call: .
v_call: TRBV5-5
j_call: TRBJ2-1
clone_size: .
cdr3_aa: CASSLVYNEQFF
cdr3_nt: TGTGCCAGCAGCTTGGTGTACAATGAGCAGTTCTTC

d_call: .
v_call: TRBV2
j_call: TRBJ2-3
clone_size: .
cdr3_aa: CASSTLRGKRTDTQYF
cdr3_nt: TGTGCCAGCAGTACGTTACGGGGGAAACGCACAGATACGCAGTATTTT

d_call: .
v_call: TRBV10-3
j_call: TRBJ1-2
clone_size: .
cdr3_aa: CAISEGTELNYGYTF
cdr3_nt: TGTGCCATCAGTGAGGGAACAGAACTTAACTATGGCTACACCTTC

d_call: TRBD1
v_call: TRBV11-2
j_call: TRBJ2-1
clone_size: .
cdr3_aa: CASSVTGAINEQFF
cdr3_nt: TGTGCCAGCAGCGTGACAGGGGCGATCAATGAGCAGTTCTTC

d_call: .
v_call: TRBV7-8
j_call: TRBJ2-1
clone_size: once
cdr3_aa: CASSLRGGPGSEQFF
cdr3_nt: TGTGCCAGCAGCTTAAGAGGGGGTCCGGGATCTGAGCAGTTCTTC

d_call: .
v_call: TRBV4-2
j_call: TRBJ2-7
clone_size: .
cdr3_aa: CASSQDRGPYEQYF
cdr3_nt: TGTGCCAGCAGCCAAGATCGGGGACCCTACGAGCAGTACTTC

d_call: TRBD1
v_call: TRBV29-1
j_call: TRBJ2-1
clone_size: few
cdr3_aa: CSVSGQGRDNEQFF
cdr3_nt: TGCAGCGTTTCGGGACAGGGGAGGGACAATGAGCAGTTCTTC

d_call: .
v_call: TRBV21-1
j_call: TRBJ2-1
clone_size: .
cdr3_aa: CASSKPHPSYNEQFF
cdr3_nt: TGTGCCAGCAGCAAACCGCACCCCTCCTACAATGAGCAGTTCTTC

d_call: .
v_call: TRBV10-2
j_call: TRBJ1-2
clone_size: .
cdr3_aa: CASSERGGQTPNYGYTF
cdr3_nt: TGCGCCAGCAGTGAGAGAGGCGGACAGACCCCAAACTATGGCTACACCTTC

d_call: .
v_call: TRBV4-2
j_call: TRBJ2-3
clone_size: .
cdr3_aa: CASSQDGTDYRDTQYF
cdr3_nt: TGTGCCAGCAGCCAAGACGGGACTGACTACAGAGATACGCAGTATTTT

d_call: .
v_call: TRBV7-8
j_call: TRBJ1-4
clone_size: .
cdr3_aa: CASSPGLINEKLFF
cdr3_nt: TGTGCCAGCAGCCCGGGACTGATTAATGAAAAACTGTTTTTT

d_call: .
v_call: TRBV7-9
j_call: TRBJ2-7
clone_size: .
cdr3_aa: CASSPLAAYEQYF
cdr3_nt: TGTGCCAGCAGTCCTCTGGCAGCCTACGAGCAGTACTTC

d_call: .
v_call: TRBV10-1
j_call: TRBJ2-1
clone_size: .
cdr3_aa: CASSSPLNEQFF
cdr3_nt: TGCGCCAGCAGTTCCCCCTTAAATGAGCAGTTCTTC

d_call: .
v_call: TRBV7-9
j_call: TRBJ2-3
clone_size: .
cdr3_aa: CASSSGRDTQYF
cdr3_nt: TGTGCCAGCAGCTCGGGCCGGGATACGCAGTATTTT

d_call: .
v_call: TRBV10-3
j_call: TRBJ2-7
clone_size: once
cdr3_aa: CAISESMGEQYF
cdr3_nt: TGTGCCATCAGTGAGTCTATGGGGGAGCAGTACTTC

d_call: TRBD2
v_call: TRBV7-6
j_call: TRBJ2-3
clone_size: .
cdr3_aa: CASSSPSSGGATDTQYF
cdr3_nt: TGTGCCAGCAGCTCGCCATCTAGCGGGGGGGCAACAGATACGCAGTATTTT

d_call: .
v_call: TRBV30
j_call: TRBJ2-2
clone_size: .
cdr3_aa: CAWSRGLYTGELFF
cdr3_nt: TGTGCCTGGAGTAGGGGCCTTTACACCGGGGAGCTGTTTTTT

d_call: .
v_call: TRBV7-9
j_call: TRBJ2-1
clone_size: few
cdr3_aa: CASSLLGDEQFF
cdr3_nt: TGTGCCAGCAGCTTATTGGGTGATGAGCAGTTCTTC

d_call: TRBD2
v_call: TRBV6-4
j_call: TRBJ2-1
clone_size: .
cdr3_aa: CASSEGLAAYNEQFF
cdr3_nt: TGTGCCAGCAGTGAGGGGCTAGCGGCCTACAATGAGCAGTTCTTC

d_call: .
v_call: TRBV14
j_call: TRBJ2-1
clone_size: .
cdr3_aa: CASSLGWNEQFF
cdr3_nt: TGTGCCAGCAGCCTTGGCTGGAATGAGCAGTTCTTC